These 21 T cell receptor beta chains were sequenced from one sample in a study of post-analysis software for immune sequencing data. Every TCR beta cDNA library bore unique molecular identifiers. TCRdb itself ran the PCR reads through MiXCR, one entry per CDR3 protein. The sample lists about 760,000 distinct CDR3 sequences, 30% seen once, with more than 0.45% in the top ten. Study-wide points: TRBV5-6, TRBV5-1 and TRBV20-1 belonged to a set of roughly 5 TRBV segments that were more frequent in patients than controls.

Their specific antigens are unknown. What was sequenced was blood. The source is a girl under 18 with multiple sclerosis.

The chain joins TRBV6-6 to TRBJ1-1; D might be TRBD1 (6 bases). This CDR3 is 15 amino acids long. Germline CDR1 reads MNHNY; CDR2 reads SVGAGI (reference sequence). V was shortened by 2 bases and J by 3 bases, with 13 bases between the two germline ends. The CDR3 DNA reads as TGTGCCAGCAGTTACCAAGACAGGAGGGACACTGAAGCTTTCTTT. Its translation is CASSYQDRRDTEAFF.

This clonotype was counted a few times. The J gene is TRBJ1-2, the V gene TRBV7-9; TRBD1 might be the D (5 bases). Between the trimmed V and J ends, which lost 3 bases and 6 bases, there was a span of 11 bases. Per the germline V gene, CDR1 is SEHNR and CDR2 is FQNEAQ (reference sequence). The CDR3 has 13 amino acids. The CDR3 region is CASSLGGPHGYTF. CDR3 DNA sequence: TGTGCCAGCAGCTTGGGGGGTCCTCATGGCTACACCTTC.

This clonotype was recorded at least ten times. CDR3 coding DNA: TGCGCCAGCAGTCATTCGGTGAGGGAGCAGTTCTTC. This sequence encodes CASSHSVREQFF. The genes are TRBV10-1 and TRBJ2-1; D not certain. This CDR3 region has 12 residues. Germline values: CDR1 WNHNN, CDR2 SYGVQD (reference sequence). The V and J ends lost 5 bases and 10 bases respectively, with 12 bases between them.

In this sample, this clonotype turned up a few times. The chain employs TRBV5-1 and TRBJ1-6, with 7 positions matching TRBD1. In germline, CDR1 is SGHRS, CDR2 YFSETQ. Unmatched junction bases numbered 9, after V lost 0 bases and J lost 9 bases. This CDR3 region has 16 residues. The CDR3 DNA sequence: TGCGCCAGCAGCTTGGCCGGGGACAGTATTACTTCACCCCTCCACTTT. Translated: CASSLAGDSITSPLHF.

The chain carries TRBV12-3 or TRBV12-4 and TRBJ2-1, with TRBD2 matching over 12 bases. V lost 5 bases, J lost 5 bases, and 7 bases stayed unmatched. The CDR3 has 16 residues. The CDR3 DNA is TGTGCCAGCAGTCCGCGCTGGACTAGCGGGAACAATGAGCAGTTCTTC. As protein: CASSPRWTSGNNEQFF.

This chain uses TRBV29-1 with TRBJ2-1; 10 nucleotides line up with TRBD2. CDR3 length: 14 amino acids. With 5 bases clipped from V and 4 bases from J, the junction kept 5 bases outside the gene matches. Germline CDR1 reads SQVTM; CDR2 reads ANQGSEA. Here the CDR3 reads CSVLAGGGYNEQFF. In DNA form, the CDR3 reads TGCAGCGTTTTAGCGGGAGGAGGGTACAATGAGCAGTTCTTC.

The gene calls are TRBV29-1 and TRBJ2-7; a possible D gene is TRBD2 (5 bases). The CDR3 is made up of 15 amino acids. Germline CDR1 reads SQVTM; CDR2 reads ANQGSEA. Between the trimmed V and J ends, which lost 0 bases and 6 bases, there was a span of 18 bases. CDR3 sequence reads: CSVEDTSPSRREQYF. CDR3 sequence (DNA): TGCAGCGTTGAAGATACGTCCCCTAGCCGACGCGAGCAGTACTTC.

The sample holds a few counts of this clonotype. The V call is TRBV7-9, the J call TRBJ2-7; D is possibly TRBD2 (5 bases). CDR1 is SEHNR and CDR2 is FQNEAQ in the germline V gene (reference sequence). Trimming removed 3 bases at V and 7 bases at J, with 13 bases between. The CDR3 spans 13 residues. DNA for the CDR3: TGTGCCAGCAGCTTCACTAGAACGGAAGAGCAGTACTTC. This encodes CASSFTRTEEQYF.

The rearrangement uses TRBV7-2 and TRBJ1-4; 8 bases fit TRBD1. Per the germline V gene, CDR1 is SGHTA and CDR2 is FQGNSA. V lost 5 bases and J lost 5; bases outside the gene matches: 4. The CDR3 has 14 amino acids. CDR3 sequence: CASSDRTGNEKLFF. CDR3 DNA: TGTGCCAGCAGCGATAGGACAGGGAATGAAAAACTGTTTTTT.

This rearrangement joins TRBV18 to TRBJ1-1; the match to TRBD1 covers 8 bases. Trimming took 5 bases from V and 2 from J; bases not matched to a gene: 4. Germline lookup yields CDR1 KGHSH and CDR2 LQKENI. The CDR3 runs to 14 residues. CDR3 coding DNA: TGTGCCAGCTCATCTGACAGGGGAAACACTGAAGCTTTCTTT. Translation: CASSSDRGNTEAFF.

This clonotype has more than one count but fewer than ten. V is TRBV25-1 and J is TRBJ2-3; 7 bases agree with TRBD2. CDR1 MGHDK and CDR2 SYGVNS come from the germline V gene. The trim removed 1 base at V and 4 bases at J, leaving 26 bases unmatched. The CDR3 contains 22 residues. CDR3 nucleotides: TGTGCCAGCAGTGAATCTTTCAATGAACGCTGGGTCGCGGGAGAGGCGGCAGATACGCAGTATTTT. The encoded protein is CASSESFNERWVAGEAADTQYF.

The CDR3 protein is CAIRDRTDTEAFF. CDR3 in DNA: TGTGCCATCAGGGATAGAACGGACACTGAAGCTTTCTTT. J is TRBJ1-1 and V is TRBV10-3, with D unresolved. The CDR3 covers 13 residues. V lost 6 bases to trimming and J lost 3 bases, with 11 bases between them. The germline gives CDR1 ENHRY, CDR2 SYGVKD.

This chain links TRBV11-2 with TRBJ2-7; possible D gene TRBD2, 5 bases. Per germline, CDR1 SGHAT and CDR2 FQNNGV. The CDR3 totals 16 residues. The V and J ends lost 5 bases and 2 bases respectively, with 19 bases between them. The CDR3 sequence is CASSPREGRGTYEQYF. In DNA form, the CDR3 reads TGTGCCAGCAGCCCTCGCGAAGGCAGAGGGACCTACGAGCAGTACTTC.

This clonotype was observed many times. This chain uses TRBV11-2 with TRBJ1-2; possible D gene TRBD1, 6 bases. Per the germline V gene, CDR1 is SGHAT and CDR2 is FQNNGV. V was cut by 6 bases and J by 7 bases, with 15 bases left in between. There are 13 residues in the CDR3. CDR3 DNA: TGTGCCAGCAGGCGTACAGGGTCAGGTGGCTACACCTTC. Translated: CASRRTGSGGYTF.

CDR3: CASSLTGNSPLHF. The CDR3 DNA reads as TGTGCCAGCAGTTTGACAGGAAATTCACCCCTCCACTTT. The chain carries TRBV6-5 and TRBJ1-6, with a tentative D call TRBD1 (6 bases). V dropped 4 bases and J dropped 7 bases, with 8 bases sitting between them. Germline CDR1 and CDR2: MNHEY and SVGAGI. The CDR3 consists of 13 residues.

In regard to this clonotype: The junction and the germline gene differ at one end; a read error may be behind it. The chain combines TRBV7-9 with TRBJ1-2; D unresolved. Germline V lookup: CDR1 SEHNR, CDR2 FQNEAQ (reference sequence). The CDR3 loop spans 15 amino acids. CDR3 in DNA: TGTTCCAGCATCGATGGGGAGGGTTCCCACTATGGCTACACCTTC. It yields the protein CSSIDGEGSHYGYTF.

Regarding this clonotype: It may be a read error: a sequence one base away is much more abundant. The CDR3 reads CASSLLDYGYTF. The CDR3 nucleotides read TGTGCCAGCAGCCTACTGGACTATGGCTACACCTTC. The rearrangement uses TRBV5-6 and TRBJ1-2; D gene uncertain. There are 12 residues in the CDR3. Between the trimmed V and J ends, which lost 4 bases and 3 bases, there was a span of 7 bases. CDR1 and CDR2 (germline): SGHDT, YYEEEE.

This clonotype came up a few times. The gene calls are TRBV27 and TRBJ2-1; 9 bases line up with TRBD2. Per the germline V gene, CDR1 is MNHEY and CDR2 is SMNVEV (reference sequence). This CDR3 contains 16 residues. V gave up 5 bases and J gave up 3 bases; unmatched junction bases: 8. The CDR3 DNA sequence: TGTGCCAGCAGTCTAGTAGCGGGAGCCTTCTACAATGAGCAGTTCTTC. Protein product: CASSLVAGAFYNEQFF.

This clonotype was detected a few times. J is TRBJ2-5 and V is TRBV3-1; TRBD2 aligns across 9 bases. The J segment lost 4 bases and the V segment lost 4 bases, leaving 10 bases of the junction unmatched. CDR3 length: 16 residues. The germline V gene encodes CDR1 LGHDT and CDR2 YNNKEL (reference sequence). CDR3 DNA: TGTGCCAGCAGCCTAAGCGGGGGGCACGGTGGAGAGACCCAGTACTTC. It translates to CASSLSGGHGGETQYF.

The chain joins TRBV20-1 to TRBJ1-2, with D unclear. Germline values: CDR1 DFQATT, CDR2 SNEGSKA (reference sequence). This CDR3 contains 12 residues. V lost 3 bases and J lost 6, with 11 bases in between. This CDR3 reads CSASTLTHGYTF. As DNA, the CDR3 is TGCAGTGCTAGTACCCTAACGCATGGCTACACCTTC.

The chain uses TRBV5-5 and TRBJ1-1; TRBD1 might be the D (5 bases). Trimming removed 1 base from V and 0 bases from J, with 10 bases in between. The CDR3 spans 15 residues. The V gene's germline CDR1 is SGHKS and CDR2 YYEKEE (reference sequence). The CDR3 here is CASSLRQSVNTEAFF. CDR3 in DNA: TGTGCCAGCAGCTTGCGACAGAGCGTGAACACTGAAGCTTTCTTT.